This TCR beta chain is drawn from a study of blood T cell repertoires in COVID-19. Whole-study context: Whether acute or convalescent, the COVID-19 samples came from the United States, Italy and Spain.

Measured with immunoSEQ multiplex PCR; TCRdb has only the in-frame clones, and not every one. The sample includes over 250,000 clones, around 87% seen only once; the top ten take under 2.5%. CDR1 SGHRS and CDR2 YFSETQ come from the germline V gene. V lost 1 base and J 1 base, leaving 11 bases between the germline ends. The CDR3 sequence is 15 residues long. This receptor was taken from a woman aged 45-60 years with acute or convalescent COVID-19. The gene calls are TRBV5-1 and TRBJ1-1; tentative D call: TRBD1 (6 bases). Sequenced: peripheral blood. The CDR3 bases are TGCGCCAGCAGCTTGATGGACAGCTCGAACACTGAAGCTTTCTTT. This codes for CASSLMDSSNTEAFF.